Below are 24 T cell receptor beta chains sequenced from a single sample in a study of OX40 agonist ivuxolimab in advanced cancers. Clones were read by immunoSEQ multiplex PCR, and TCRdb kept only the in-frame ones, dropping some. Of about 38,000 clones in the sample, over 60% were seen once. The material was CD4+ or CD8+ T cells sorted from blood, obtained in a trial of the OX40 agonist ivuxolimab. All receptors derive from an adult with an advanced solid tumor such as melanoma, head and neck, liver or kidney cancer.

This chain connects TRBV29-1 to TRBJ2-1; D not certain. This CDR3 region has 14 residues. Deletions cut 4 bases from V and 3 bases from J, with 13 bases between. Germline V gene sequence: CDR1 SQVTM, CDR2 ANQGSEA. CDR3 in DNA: TGCAGCGTTGGCCGAAAACAAAACTACAATGAGCAGTTCTTC. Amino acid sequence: CSVGRKQNYNEQFF.

CDR3: CASSLVWGNEQFF. CDR3 coding DNA: TGTGCCAGCAGCTTAGTATGGGGCAATGAGCAGTTCTTC. J is TRBJ2-1 and V is TRBV7-9; unclear D gene. Trimming removed 1 base at V and 6 bases at J, with 7 bases between. The CDR3 has 13 amino acids. Per germline, CDR1 SEHNR and CDR2 FQNEAQ (reference sequence). The full variable domain, in which reference TRBV7-9 and TRBJ2-1 provide the parts outside the CDR3, is DTGVSQNPRHKITKRGQNVTFRCDPISEHNRLYWYRQTLGQGPEFLTYFQNEAQLEKSRLLSDRFSAERPKGSFSTLEIQRTEQGDSAMYLCASSLVWGNEQFFGPGTRLTVL.

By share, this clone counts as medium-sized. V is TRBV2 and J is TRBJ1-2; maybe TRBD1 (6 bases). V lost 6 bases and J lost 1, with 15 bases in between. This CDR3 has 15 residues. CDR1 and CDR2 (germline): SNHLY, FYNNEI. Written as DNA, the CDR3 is TGTGCCAGCAGCTGGCTGAGGGGGGGTAACTATGGCTACACCTTC. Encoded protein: CASSWLRGGNYGYTF.

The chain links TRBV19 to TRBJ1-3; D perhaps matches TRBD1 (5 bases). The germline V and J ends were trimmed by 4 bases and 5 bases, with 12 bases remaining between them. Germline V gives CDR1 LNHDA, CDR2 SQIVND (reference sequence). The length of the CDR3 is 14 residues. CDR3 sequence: CASSRSRDRNTIYF. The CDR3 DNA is TGTGCCAGTAGTAGGTCCCGGGACCGAAACACCATATATTTT.

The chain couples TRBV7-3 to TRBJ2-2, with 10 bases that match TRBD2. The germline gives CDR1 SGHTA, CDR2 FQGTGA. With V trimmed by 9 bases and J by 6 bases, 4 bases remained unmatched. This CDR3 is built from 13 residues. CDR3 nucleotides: TGTGCCAGTAGCGGGAGGAGGGCCGGGGAGCTGTTTTTT. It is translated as CASSGRRAGELFF.

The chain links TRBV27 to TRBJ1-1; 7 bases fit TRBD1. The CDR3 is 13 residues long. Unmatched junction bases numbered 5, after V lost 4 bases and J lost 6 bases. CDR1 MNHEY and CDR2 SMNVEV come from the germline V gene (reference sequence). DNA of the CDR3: TGTGCCAGCAGTTATACAGGGGCGGCTGAAGCTTTCTTT. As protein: CASSYTGAAEAFF.

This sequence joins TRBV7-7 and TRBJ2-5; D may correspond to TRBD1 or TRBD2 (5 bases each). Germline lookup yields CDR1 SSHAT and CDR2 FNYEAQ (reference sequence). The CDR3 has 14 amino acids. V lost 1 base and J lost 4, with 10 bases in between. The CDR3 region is CASSLDSGTETQYF. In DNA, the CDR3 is TGTGCCAGCAGCTTAGATTCAGGGACAGAGACCCAGTACTTC.

The CDR3 region has the DNA TGTGCCAGCAAGGCGGGAGGGGTCTACGAGCAGTACTTC. It specifies CASKAGGVYEQYF. The chain is built from TRBV28 and TRBJ2-7; 9 nucleotides agree with TRBD2. V dropped 7 bases and J dropped 3; count of bases not matched to a gene: 4. The CDR3 is 13 amino acids. Germline V lookup: CDR1 MDHEN, CDR2 SYDVKM.

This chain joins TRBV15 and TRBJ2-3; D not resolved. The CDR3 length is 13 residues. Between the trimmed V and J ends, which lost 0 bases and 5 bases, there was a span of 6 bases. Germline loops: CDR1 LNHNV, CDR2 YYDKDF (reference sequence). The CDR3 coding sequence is TGTGCCACCAGCAGAGATCCCGGAGATACGCAGTATTTT. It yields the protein CATSRDPGDTQYF.

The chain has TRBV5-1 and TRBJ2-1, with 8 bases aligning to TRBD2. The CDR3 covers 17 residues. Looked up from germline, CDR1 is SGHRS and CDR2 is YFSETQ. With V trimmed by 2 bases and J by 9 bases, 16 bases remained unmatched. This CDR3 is CASSLTTTGTSKSEQFF. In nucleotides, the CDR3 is TGCGCCAGCAGCTTAACCACGACCGGGACTAGTAAGAGTGAGCAGTTCTTC.

CDR3 nucleotide sequence: TGCGCCAGCAGGCACGTTGACGGGGGCCCACCTACTGAAGCTTTCTTT. This sequence encodes CASRHVDGGPPTEAFF. The chain has TRBV5-1 and TRBJ1-1, with D perhaps TRBD1 (6 bases). V lost 5 bases and J lost 5, with 22 bases in between. Germline lookup yields CDR1 SGHRS and CDR2 YFSETQ. This CDR3 region has 16 residues.

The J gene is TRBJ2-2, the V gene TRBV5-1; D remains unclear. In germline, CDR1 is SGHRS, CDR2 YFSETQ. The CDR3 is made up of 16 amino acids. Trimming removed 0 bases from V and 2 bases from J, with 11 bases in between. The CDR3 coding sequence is TGCGCCAGCAGCTTGGACCCCAAAGGAAACACCGGGGAGCTGTTTTTT. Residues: CASSLDPKGNTGELFF.

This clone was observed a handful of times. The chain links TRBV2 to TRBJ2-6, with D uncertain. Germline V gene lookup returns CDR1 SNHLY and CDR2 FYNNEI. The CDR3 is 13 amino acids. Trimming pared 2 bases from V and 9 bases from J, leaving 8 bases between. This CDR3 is CASSEWSLNVLTF. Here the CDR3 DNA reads TGTGCCAGCAGTGAATGGTCTCTCAACGTCCTGACTTTC.

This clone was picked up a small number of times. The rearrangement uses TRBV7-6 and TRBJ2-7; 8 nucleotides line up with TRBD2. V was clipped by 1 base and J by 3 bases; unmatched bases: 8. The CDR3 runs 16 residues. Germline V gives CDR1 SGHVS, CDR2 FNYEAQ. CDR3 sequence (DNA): TGTGCCAGCAGCTTAGAGCGTAGCGGGAAGATCTACGAGCAGTACTTC. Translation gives CASSLERSGKIYEQYF.

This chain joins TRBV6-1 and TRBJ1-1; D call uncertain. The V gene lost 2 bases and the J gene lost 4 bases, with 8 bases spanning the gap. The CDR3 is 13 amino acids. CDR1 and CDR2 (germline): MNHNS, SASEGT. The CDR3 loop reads CASSEYWGTEAFF. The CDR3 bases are TGTGCCAGCAGTGAATACTGGGGCACTGAAGCTTTCTTT.

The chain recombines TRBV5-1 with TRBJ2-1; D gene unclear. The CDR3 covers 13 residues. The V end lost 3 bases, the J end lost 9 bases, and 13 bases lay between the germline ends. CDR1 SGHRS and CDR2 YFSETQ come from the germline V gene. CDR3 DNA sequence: TGCGCCAGCAGCTACGACCGACCCGGTGAGCAGTTCTTC. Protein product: CASSYDRPGEQFF.

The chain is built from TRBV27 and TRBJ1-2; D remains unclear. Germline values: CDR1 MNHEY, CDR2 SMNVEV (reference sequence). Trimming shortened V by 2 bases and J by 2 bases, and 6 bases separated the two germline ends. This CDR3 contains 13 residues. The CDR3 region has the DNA TGTGCCAGCAGTTTAGCTGAGAACTATGGCTACACCTTC. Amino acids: CASSLAENYGYTF.

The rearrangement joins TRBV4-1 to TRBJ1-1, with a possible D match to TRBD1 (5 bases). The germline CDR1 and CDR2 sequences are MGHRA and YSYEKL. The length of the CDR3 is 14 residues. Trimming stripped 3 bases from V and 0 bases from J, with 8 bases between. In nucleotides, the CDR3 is TGCGCCAGCAGCCAGGGCAGGGTGAACACTGAAGCTTTCTTT. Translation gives CASSQGRVNTEAFF.

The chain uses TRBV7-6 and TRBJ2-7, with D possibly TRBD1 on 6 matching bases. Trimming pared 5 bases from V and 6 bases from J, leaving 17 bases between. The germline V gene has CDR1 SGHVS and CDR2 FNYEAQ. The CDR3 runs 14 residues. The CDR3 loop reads CASSARTESREQYF. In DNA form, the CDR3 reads TGTGCCAGCAGCGCCAGGACAGAAAGTCGCGAGCAGTACTTC.

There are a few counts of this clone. Written as DNA, the CDR3 is TGTGCCAGCAGCCGGGCAACTAATGAAAAACTGTTTTTT. It translates to CASSRATNEKLFF. The V and J genes are TRBV14 and TRBJ1-4; D is unresolved. The CDR3 has 13 amino acids. The germline V gene encodes CDR1 SGHDN and CDR2 FVKESK. The ends were cut back, 4 bases at V and 0 bases at J, with 3 bases in the middle.

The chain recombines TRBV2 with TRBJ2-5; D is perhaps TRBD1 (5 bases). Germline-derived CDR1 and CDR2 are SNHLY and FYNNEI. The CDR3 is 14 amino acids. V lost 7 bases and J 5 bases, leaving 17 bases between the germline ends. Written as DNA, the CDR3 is TGTGCCAGCATACCCAGGCTCCCAGGGGAGACCCAGTACTTC. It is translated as CASIPRLPGETQYF.

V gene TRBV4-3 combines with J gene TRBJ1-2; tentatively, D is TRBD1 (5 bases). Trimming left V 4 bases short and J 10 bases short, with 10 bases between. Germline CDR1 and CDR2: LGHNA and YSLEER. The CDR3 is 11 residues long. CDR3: CASSRDRNYTF. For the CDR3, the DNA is TGCGCCAGCAGCCGAGACAGAAACTACACCTTC.

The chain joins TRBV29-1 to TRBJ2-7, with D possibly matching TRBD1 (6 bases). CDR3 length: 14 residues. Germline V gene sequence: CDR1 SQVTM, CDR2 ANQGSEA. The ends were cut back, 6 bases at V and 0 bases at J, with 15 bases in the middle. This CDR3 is CSVATGMDSYEQYF. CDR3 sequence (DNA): TGCAGCGTAGCCACAGGGATGGACTCCTACGAGCAGTACTTC.

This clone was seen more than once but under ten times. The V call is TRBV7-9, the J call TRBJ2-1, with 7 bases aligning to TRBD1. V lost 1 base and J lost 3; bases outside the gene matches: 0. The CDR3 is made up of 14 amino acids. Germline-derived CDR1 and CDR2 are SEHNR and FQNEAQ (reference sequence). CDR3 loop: CASSLGTGYNEQFF. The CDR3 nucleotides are TGTGCCAGCAGCTTAGGGACAGGCTACAATGAGCAGTTCTTC.